Below, 28 T cell receptor beta chains from the same sample are listed, as sequenced in a study of regulatory T cells in long-lasting Graves disease. The time point was: newly diagnosed GD, antithyroid drugs for less than 3 months. RNA isolated from PBMCs was used to make the TCR library. Library construction for TCR beta used iRepertoire HTBI primers and Arm-PCR of CDR3 regions. One entry per CDR3 protein, called by TCRdb with MiXCR from the multiplex PCR reads. Of around 250,000 distinct CDR3 sequences in the sample, under 20% were seen once. These sequences were also reported in another study, on T cells in Graves' hyperthyroidism and ophthalmopathy.

Here the sequenced sample was peripheral blood mononuclear cells (PBMCs), taken at new diagnosis, from a patient treated with antithyroid drugs. The receptors come from a woman in her 30s with Graves disease.

This clonotype was counted at least ten times. The chain couples TRBV25-1 to TRBJ1-2, with D possibly being TRBD1 (5 bases). Trimming shortened V by 0 bases and J by 7 bases, and 9 bases separated the two germline ends. There are 13 residues in the CDR3. Germline CDR1 reads MGHDK; CDR2 reads SYGVNS. Here the CDR3 DNA reads TGTGCCAGCAGTGAATATGGGGGAAGTGGCTACACCTTC. This translates into CASSEYGGSGYTF.

Many counts were recorded for this clonotype. The DNA for the CDR3 is TGTGCCAGCAGCCAACGGGGGGAGGGGTCCCAGCATTTT. It codes for CASSQRGEGSQHF. J is TRBJ1-5 and V is TRBV3-1; a possible D gene is TRBD1 (5 bases). Per the germline V gene, CDR1 is LGHDT and CDR2 is YNNKEL (reference sequence). The CDR3 is 13 residues long. V was clipped by 2 bases and J by 11 bases, with 13 bases between them.

This clonotype was detected ten times or more. The chain is built from TRBV12-3 or TRBV12-4 and TRBJ2-7; the match to TRBD1 covers 7 bases. This CDR3 spans 15 amino acids. V trimming: 6 bases; J trimming: 2 bases; junction bases outside the gene matches: 10. The CDR3 reads CASSPRDRYPYEQYF. The CDR3 DNA sequence: TGTGCCAGCAGCCCCCGGGACAGATATCCCTACGAGCAGTACTTC.

This sequence joins TRBV6-2 or TRBV6-3 and TRBJ2-7, with 7 bases that match TRBD1. Germline values: CDR1 MNHEY, CDR2 SVGEGT. The V gene end was trimmed by 5 bases and the J gene end by 4 bases; junction bases not matched to a gene: 5. The CDR3 extends over 13 amino acids. The CDR3 loop reads CASSEEQGYEQYF. The DNA for the CDR3 is TGTGCCAGCAGTGAAGAACAGGGGTACGAGCAGTACTTC.

Many counts were recorded for this clonotype. V is TRBV2 and J is TRBJ2-3; D gene unclear. The V and J ends lost 4 bases and 2 bases respectively, with 10 bases between them. This CDR3 has 14 amino acids. Germline assignment: CDR1 SNHLY and CDR2 FYNNEI. The CDR3 sequence: CASSAAPNTDTQYF. As DNA, the CDR3 is TGTGCCAGCAGTGCGGCTCCTAACACAGATACGCAGTATTTT.

This clonotype has a count of ten or more. The rearrangement uses TRBV7-2 and TRBJ2-2; D is uncertain. This CDR3 region has 16 residues. In germline, CDR1 is SGHTA, CDR2 FQGNSA. Trimming stripped 2 bases from V and 2 bases from J, with 12 bases between. The CDR3 loop reads CASSLNLGINTGELFF. CDR3 DNA: TGTGCCAGCAGCTTAAATTTAGGGATTAACACCGGGGAGCTGTTTTTT. Filled out from reference TRBV7-2 and TRBJ2-2, the complete variable domain reads GAGVSQSPSNKVTEKGKDVELRCDPISGHTALYWYRQSLGQGLEFLIYFQGNSAPDKSGLPSDRFSAERTGGSVSTLTIQRTQQEDSAVYLCASSLNLGINTGELFFGEGSRLTVL.

V gene TRBV19 combines with J gene TRBJ2-1; possibly TRBD1 for D (6 bases). Germline CDR1 LNHDA, CDR2 SQIVND (reference sequence). V was trimmed by 6 bases and J by 4 bases, leaving 10 bases between them. The CDR3 consists of 13 residues. The CDR3 loop reads CASRDSEYNEQFF. The CDR3 region has the DNA TGTGCCAGTAGGGACAGTGAGTACAATGAGCAGTTCTTC.

This clonotype was detected many times. The CDR3 region has the DNA TGCAGTGCTAGACAGGGGGTCGCAGATACGCAGTATTTT. Amino acids: CSARQGVADTQYF. This chain connects TRBV20-1 to TRBJ2-3, with 7 nucleotides matching TRBD1. The CDR3 loop spans 13 amino acids. Unmatched junction bases numbered 3, after V lost 2 bases and J lost 4 bases. The germline V gene encodes CDR1 DFQATT and CDR2 SNEGSKA (reference sequence).

This clonotype was counted only a few times. V usage is TRBV15 and J usage is TRBJ1-1, with 7 positions matching TRBD1. Germline-derived CDR1 and CDR2 are LNHNV and YYDKDF (reference sequence). V dropped 0 bases and J dropped 6; count of bases not matched to a gene: 7. The CDR3 totals 15 residues. In DNA form, the CDR3 reads TGTGCCACCAGCAGAGACAGGGGGTTCGAGGCTGAAGCTTTCTTT. Protein product: CATSRDRGFEAEAFF.

This clonotype was picked up many times. J is TRBJ1-4 and V is TRBV29-1; 9 bases map to TRBD1. V was pared by 5 bases and J by 12 bases, with 7 bases of the junction left unmatched. Per germline, CDR1 SQVTM and CDR2 ANQGSEA. The CDR3 length is 12 residues. Here the CDR3 DNA reads TGCAGCGTTAAAAGGGGGACAGGGCAACTGTTTTTT. It encodes CSVKRGTGQLFF. Filled out from reference TRBV29-1 and TRBJ1-4, the complete variable domain reads SAVISQKPSRDICQRGTSLTIQCQVDSQVTMMFWYRQQPGQSLTLIATANQGSEATYESGFVIDKFPISRPNLTFSTLTVSNMSPEDSSIYLCSVKRGTGQLFFGSGTQLSVL.

This clonotype was picked up many times. This chain connects TRBV27 to TRBJ2-1; D possibly uses TRBD1 or TRBD2 (6 bases each). V gave up 5 bases and J gave up 3 bases, with 11 bases separating them. Germline V gene data show CDR1 as MNHEY and CDR2 as SMNVEV (reference sequence). The CDR3 is 14 residues long. CDR3 in amino acids: CASSPRGLYNEQFF. DNA of the CDR3: TGTGCCAGCAGTCCCCGGGGGCTCTACAATGAGCAGTTCTTC.

This clonotype was observed at least ten times. This rearrangement joins TRBV6-2 or TRBV6-3 to TRBJ2-1; maybe TRBD1 (6 bases). The CDR3 is 14 residues long. The V and J ends lost 2 bases and 7 bases respectively, with 12 bases between them. The germline V gene encodes CDR1 MNHEY and CDR2 SVGEGT. This chain's CDR3 is CASSYGAGVNEQFF. DNA of the CDR3: TGTGCCAGCAGTTACGGGGCAGGGGTAAATGAGCAGTTCTTC.

This clonotype was seen repeatedly, ten times or more. V and J are TRBV11-3 and TRBJ2-1; TRBD2 matches 10 bases. The V segment lost 4 bases and the J segment 7 bases; nucleotides outside the gene matches: 10. CDR1 SGHNT and CDR2 YENEEA come from the germline V gene. The CDR3 totals 16 residues. This CDR3 reads CASSSSAGGLRNEQFF. CDR3 nucleotides: TGTGCCAGCAGCTCATCAGCGGGGGGGCTGAGGAATGAGCAGTTCTTC. The full variable domain, rest sourced from reference TRBV11-3 and TRBJ2-1, is EAGVVQSPRYKIIEKKQPVAFWCNPISGHNTLYWYLQNLGQGPELLIRYENEEAVDDSQLPKDRFSAERLKGVDSTLKIQPAELGDSAVYLCASSSSAGGLRNEQFFGPGTRLTVL.

V and J are TRBV4-2 and TRBJ1-4; 11 nucleotides match TRBD1. Germline V gene lookup returns CDR1 LGHNA and CDR2 YNFKEQ. CDR3 size: 18 residues. Trimming at V came to 0 bases and at J to 1 base, leaving 4 bases not matched to a gene. CDR3 residues: CASSQESGTGGTNEKLFF. The CDR3 DNA is TGTGCCAGCAGCCAAGAGAGCGGGACAGGGGGAACTAATGAAAAACTGTTTTTT.

The chain joins TRBV7-9 to TRBJ2-1, with D perhaps matching TRBD1 (6 bases). This CDR3 spans 13 amino acids. Deletions cut 2 bases from V and 8 bases from J, with 10 bases between. The germline V gene encodes CDR1 SEHNR and CDR2 FQNEAQ (reference sequence). The DNA of the CDR3 is TGTGCCAGCAGCTTAAAACAGGGCCATGAGCAGTTCTTC. This codes for CASSLKQGHEQFF. Combining the CDR3 with reference TRBV7-9 and TRBJ2-1 gives the whole variable domain DTGVSQNPRHKITKRGQNVTFRCDPISEHNRLYWYRQTLGQGPEFLTYFQNEAQLEKSRLLSDRFSAERPKGSFSTLEIQRTEQGDSAMYLCASSLKQGHEQFFGPGTRLTVL.

This clonotype was seen a handful of times. This chain links TRBV19 with TRBJ2-1; 8 nucleotides line up with TRBD1. J lost 15 bases, V lost 5 bases, and 9 bases had no gene match. There are 12 residues in the CDR3. The V gene's germline CDR1 is LNHDA and CDR2 SQIVND (reference sequence). The CDR3 sequence: CASSLSGQVTFF. The CDR3 region has the DNA TGTGCCAGTAGTCTCTCGGGACAGGTAACGTTCTTC.

This clonotype was picked up many times. The rearrangement uses TRBV13 and TRBJ2-7, with 7 bases fitting TRBD1. The CDR3 extends over 14 amino acids. V lost 5 bases, J lost 2 bases, and 6 bases stayed unmatched. Germline V gene lookup returns CDR1 PRHDT and CDR2 FYEKMQ (reference sequence). The CDR3 loop reads CASSPRQGPYEQYF. The CDR3 region has the DNA TGTGCCAGCAGCCCACGACAGGGACCCTACGAGCAGTACTTC. Combining the CDR3 with reference TRBV13 and TRBJ2-7 gives the whole variable domain AAGVIQSPRHLIKEKRETATLKCYPIPRHDTVYWYQQGPGQDPQFLISFYEKMQSDKGSIPDRFSAQQFSDYHSELNMSSLELGDSALYFCASSPRQGPYEQYFGPGTRLTVT.

This clonotype occurred many times. V is TRBV24-1 and J is TRBJ2-3; D possibly corresponds to TRBD2 (6 bases). V was cut by 2 bases and J by 5 bases, with 13 bases left in between. CDR1 and CDR2 (germline): KGHDR, SFDVKD. The CDR3 loop spans 15 amino acids. CDR3 in amino acids: CATSDSASVLDTQYF. The CDR3 DNA sequence: TGTGCCACCAGTGATTCGGCTAGCGTGTTAGATACGCAGTATTTT.

Worth noting for this clonotype: Relative to the germline gene, one junction end is altered; a read error may explain this. V gene TRBV7-3 combines with J gene TRBJ2-1; 13 nucleotides agree with TRBD2. The CDR3 spans 17 residues. Germline CDR1 is SGHTA and CDR2 is FQGTGA. The CDR3 nucleotides are TGTGCCAGCAGCTCACTTACTAGCGGGGGGGCGTTCAATGGGCAGTTCTTC. Its translation: CASSSLTSGGAFNGQFF. Looking up the rest from reference TRBV7-3 and TRBJ2-1 gives the full variable domain: GAGVSQTPSNKVTEKGKYVELRCDPISGHTALYWYRQSLGQGPEFLIYFQGTGAADDSGLPNDRFFAVRPEGSVSTLKIQRTERGDSAVYLCASSSLTSGGAFNGQFFGPGTRLTVL.

This clonotype was seen ten or more times. The V call is TRBV7-2, the J call TRBJ1-3; 8 bases map to TRBD1. The CDR3 contains 18 residues. J was trimmed by 0 bases and V by 3 bases; bases with no gene match: 10. CDR1 SGHTA and CDR2 FQGNSA come from the germline V gene. The CDR3 nucleotides read TGTGCCAGCAGCTTGAGGGCCGGACAGGGATTCTCTGGAAACACCATATATTTT. The encoded protein is CASSLRAGQGFSGNTIYF.

This clonotype has just a few counts. Given a much more abundant clone one base away, this may be a read error. The genes are TRBV18 and TRBJ2-1; no clear D gene. CDR1 is KGHSH, CDR2 LQKENI, per germline. The CDR3 covers 15 residues. The CDR3 sequence: CASSPTIVAFNEQLF. As DNA, the CDR3 is TGTGCCAGCTCACCAACGATCGTAGCCTTCAATGAGCAGCTCTTC.

As to this clonotype: It differs at one base from a far larger clone, so likely a read error. The chain has TRBV7-9 and TRBJ1-2; 7 bases are a match to TRBD1. The CDR3 extends over 13 amino acids. Unmatched junction bases numbered 4, after V lost 3 bases and J lost 6 bases. Looked up from germline, CDR1 is SEHNR and CDR2 is FQNEAQ (reference sequence). The CDR3 protein is CASSLQGGDGYTF. The CDR3 nucleotides read TGTGCCAGCAGCTTGCAGGGGGGGGATGGCTACACCTTC.

This clonotype was picked up many times. The chain couples TRBV11-2 to TRBJ1-2; D remains ambiguous. V lost 5 bases and J lost 7, with 11 bases in between. This CDR3 has 12 amino acids. In germline, CDR1 is SGHAT, CDR2 FQNNGV. The CDR3 region is CASSIGRTGYTF. The CDR3 region has the DNA TGTGCCAGCAGCATCGGGAGGACTGGCTACACCTTC.

The chain couples TRBV18 to TRBJ1-2, with 8 nucleotides matching TRBD1. The V gene end was trimmed by 6 bases and the J gene end by 6 bases; junction bases not matched to a gene: 3. The CDR3 is made up of 12 amino acids. The germline gives CDR1 KGHSH, CDR2 LQKENI. CDR3 nucleotide sequence: TGTGCCAGCTCTGGGACAGGAGATGGCTACACCTTC. Protein sequence: CASSGTGDGYTF.

This rearrangement joins TRBV12-3 or TRBV12-4 to TRBJ2-5, with 9 bases identical to TRBD2. With V trimmed by 1 base and J by 5 bases, 5 bases remained unmatched. The CDR3 length is 15 residues. DNA for the CDR3: TGTGCCAGCAGTTTAGGAGCGGGGGGATATGAGACCCAGTACTTC. It is translated as CASSLGAGGYETQYF.

Many counts were recorded for this clonotype. This chain connects TRBV6-1 to TRBJ2-7; 8 positions agree with TRBD1. V lost 6 bases, J lost 3 bases, and 16 bases stayed unmatched. The CDR3 has 17 residues. The germline V gene encodes CDR1 MNHNS and CDR2 SASEGT. The CDR3 sequence: CASSQGVRTGSFYEQYF. CDR3 DNA: TGTGCCAGCAGCCAGGGAGTCCGGACAGGGTCCTTCTACGAGCAGTACTTC.

In its sample, this clonotype was seen a few times. V is TRBV29-1 and J is TRBJ1-5; no clear D. Germline-derived CDR1 and CDR2 are SQVTM and ANQGSEA. Trimming took 4 bases from V and 8 from J, leaving 15 bases between them. The CDR3 is 13 amino acids. Here the CDR3 DNA reads TGCAGCGTTGTTTCGGACCCTGAGGAGCCCCAGCATTTT. It encodes CSVVSDPEEPQHF.

This clonotype was counted many times. The chain links TRBV20-1 to TRBJ2-1; 10 bases fit TRBD2. Germline CDR1 and CDR2: DFQATT and SNEGSKA (reference sequence). J was trimmed by 0 bases and V by 5 bases; bases with no gene match: 7. The CDR3 extends over 16 amino acids. CDR3 region: CSAPGLAVSSYNEQFF. Here the CDR3 DNA reads TGCAGTGCTCCCGGACTAGCGGTGAGCTCCTACAATGAGCAGTTCTTC.